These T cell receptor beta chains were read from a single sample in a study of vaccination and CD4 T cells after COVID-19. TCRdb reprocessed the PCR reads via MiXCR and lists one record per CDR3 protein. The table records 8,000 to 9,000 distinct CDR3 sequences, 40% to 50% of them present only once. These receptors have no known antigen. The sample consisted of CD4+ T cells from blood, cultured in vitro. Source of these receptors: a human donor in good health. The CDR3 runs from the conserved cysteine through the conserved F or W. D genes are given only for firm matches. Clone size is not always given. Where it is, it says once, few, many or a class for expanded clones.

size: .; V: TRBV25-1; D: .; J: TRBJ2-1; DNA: TGTGCCAGCAGTGAATCAATAAAGGAGCAGTTCTTC; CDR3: CASSESIKEQFF
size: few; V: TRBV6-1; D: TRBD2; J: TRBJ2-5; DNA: TGTGCCAGCAGGCGGGGGGGACCCCAAGAGACCCAGTACTTC; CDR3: CASRRGGPQETQYF
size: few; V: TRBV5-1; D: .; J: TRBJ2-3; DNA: TGCGCCAGCAGGAACTCCGTAGCAGATACGCAGTATTTT; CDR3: CASRNSVADTQYF
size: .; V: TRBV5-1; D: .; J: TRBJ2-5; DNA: TGCGCCAGCAGCTTGTTTCCGGAAGAGACCCAGTACTTC; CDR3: CASSLFPEETQYF
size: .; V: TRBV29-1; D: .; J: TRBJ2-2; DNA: TGCAGCGTTGCAGGGCTAGCCAGCACCGGGGAGCTGTTTTTT; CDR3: CSVAGLASTGELFF
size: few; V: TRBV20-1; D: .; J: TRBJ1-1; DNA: TGCAGTGCTAGGGGGACCCGGTATACTGAAGCTTTCTTT; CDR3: CSARGTRYTEAFF
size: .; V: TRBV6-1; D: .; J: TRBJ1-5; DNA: TGTGCCAGCAGTGAACAGGGGTTCCTCAATCAGCCCCAGCATTTT; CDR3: CASSEQGFLNQPQHF
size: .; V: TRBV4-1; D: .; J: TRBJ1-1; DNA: TGCGCCAGCAGTAAGAGCACTATGAACACTGAAGCTTTCTTT; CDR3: CASSKSTMNTEAFF
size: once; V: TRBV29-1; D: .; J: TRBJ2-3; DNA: TGCAGCGTTGAAGGTGAGGGCCCAGGGGATACGCAGTATTTT; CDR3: CSVEGEGPGDTQYF
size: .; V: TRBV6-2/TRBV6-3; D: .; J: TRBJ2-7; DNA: TGTGCCAGCAGTTACTCAGGCAGGGCGGGCTACGAGCAGTACTTC; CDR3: CASSYSGRAGYEQYF
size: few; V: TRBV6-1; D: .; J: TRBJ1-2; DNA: TGTGCCAGCAGGGAGACCGGGACAAGCTATGGCTACACCTTC; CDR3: CASRETGTSYGYTF
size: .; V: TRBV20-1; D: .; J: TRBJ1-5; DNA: TGCAGTGCTAGTACCGGAGATATCAATCAGCCCCAGCATTTT; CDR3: CSASTGDINQPQHF
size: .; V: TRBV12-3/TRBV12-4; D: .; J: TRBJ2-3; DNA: TGTGCCAGCACCTGGGGGGGCTCCACAGATACGCAGTATTTT; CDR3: CASTWGGSTDTQYF
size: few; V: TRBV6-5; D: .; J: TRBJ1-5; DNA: TGTGCCAGCAGTTACTCGAGTAGCAATCAGCCCCAGCATTTT; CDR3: CASSYSSSNQPQHF
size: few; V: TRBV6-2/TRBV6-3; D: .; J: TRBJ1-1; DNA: TGTGCCAGCAGTTACTCGCAGGTACGGACTGAAGCTTTCTTT; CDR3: CASSYSQVRTEAFF
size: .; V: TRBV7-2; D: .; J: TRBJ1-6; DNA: TGTGCCAGCAGCGAGGCAGGATTCATCCACTTT; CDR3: CASSEAGFIHF
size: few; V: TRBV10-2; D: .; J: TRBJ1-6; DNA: TGCGCCAGCAGAAGGGGGAGCTCCTATAATTCACCCCTCCACTTT; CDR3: CASRRGSSYNSPLHF
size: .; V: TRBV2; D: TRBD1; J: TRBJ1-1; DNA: TGTGCCAACACAGGGGACACTGAAGCTTTCTTT; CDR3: CANTGDTEAFF
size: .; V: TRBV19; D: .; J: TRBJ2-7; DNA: .; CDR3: CASSSGPFSYEQYF
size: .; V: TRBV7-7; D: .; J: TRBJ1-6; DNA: TGTGCCAGCAGCTTAGGAGAGACCGCGAATTCACCCCTCCACTTT; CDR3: CASSLGETANSPLHF
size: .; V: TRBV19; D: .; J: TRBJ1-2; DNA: TGTGCCTCCCGCCGGGACACTGGCTACACCTTC; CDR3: CASRRDTGYTF
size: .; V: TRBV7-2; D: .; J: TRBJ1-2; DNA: TGTGCCAGCAGCTTGGGTCAGGGTCCACACACCTTC; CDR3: CASSLGQGPHTF
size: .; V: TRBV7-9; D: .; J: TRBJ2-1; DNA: TGTGCCAGCAGCCCCAGTTTCATTCGCTCCTACAATGAGCAGTTCTTC; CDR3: CASSPSFIRSYNEQFF
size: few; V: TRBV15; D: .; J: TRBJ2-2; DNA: TGTGCCACCAGCAGAGATTACGGGACAACGAACACCGGGGAGCTGTTTTTT; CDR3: CATSRDYGTTNTGELFF
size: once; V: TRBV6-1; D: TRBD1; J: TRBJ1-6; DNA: TGTGCCAGCAGTCGGGACAGGGGGTCATATAATTCACCCCTCCACTTT; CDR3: CASSRDRGSYNSPLHF
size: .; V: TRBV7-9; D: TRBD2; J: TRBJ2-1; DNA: TGTGCCACCCACTCTAGCGGTACCTACAATGAGCAGTTCTTC; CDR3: CATHSSGTYNEQFF
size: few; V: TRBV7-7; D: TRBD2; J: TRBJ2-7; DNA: TGTGCCAGCAGCCCTCGACTAGCCGGCGACGAGCAGTACTTC; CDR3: CASSPRLAGDEQYF
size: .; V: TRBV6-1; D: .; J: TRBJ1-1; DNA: TGTGCCAGCGACAAAAATAAGGGGGGAGGGCTGAACACTGAAGCTTTCTTT; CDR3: CASDKNKGGGLNTEAFF
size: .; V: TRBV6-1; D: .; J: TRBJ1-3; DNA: TGTGCCAGCAGTGAACGACGCCTCTCTGGGCTCACCATATATTTT; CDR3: CASSERRLSGLTIYF
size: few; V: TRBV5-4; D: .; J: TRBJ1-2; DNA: TGTGCCAGCAGCTTGGGGGCAGGTGATGGCTACACCTTC; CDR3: CASSLGAGDGYTF
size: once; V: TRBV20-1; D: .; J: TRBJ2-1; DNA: TGCAGTGCAAAGGTCGGGGGCTTCTACAATGAGCAGTTCTTC; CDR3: CSAKVGGFYNEQFF
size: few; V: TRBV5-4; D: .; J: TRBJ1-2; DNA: TGTGCCAGCAGCCCCGGGACGGGACCTTATGGCTACACCTTC; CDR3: CASSPGTGPYGYTF
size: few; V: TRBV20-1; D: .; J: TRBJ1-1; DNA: TGCAGTGCTAGAGCCAGGGGCCACACCAAGAACACTGAAGCTTTCTTT; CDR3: CSARARGHTKNTEAFF
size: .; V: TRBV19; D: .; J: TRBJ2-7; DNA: TGTGCCAGTAGTTTCGAACCCTACGAGCAGTACTTC; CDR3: CASSFEPYEQYF
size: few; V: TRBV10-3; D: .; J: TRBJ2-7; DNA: TGTGCCATCAGTCCCGCCGACAGGTTAGCCTACGAGCAGTACTTC; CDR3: CAISPADRLAYEQYF
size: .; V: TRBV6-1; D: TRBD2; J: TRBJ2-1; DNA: TGTGCCAGCCGGACTAGCTCTTTCAGCTCCTACAATGAGCAGTTCTTC; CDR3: CASRTSSFSSYNEQFF
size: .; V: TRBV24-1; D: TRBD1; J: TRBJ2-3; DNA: TGTGCCACCAGTGATTTTGGACAGGGGCCTTTCACAGATACGCAGTATTTT; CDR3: CATSDFGQGPFTDTQYF
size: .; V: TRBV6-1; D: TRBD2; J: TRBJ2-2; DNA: TGTGCCAGCAGTGGGTCCATGGGCGGGGGGGCGCTGCGGGAGCTGTTTTTT; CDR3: CASSGSMGGGALRELFF
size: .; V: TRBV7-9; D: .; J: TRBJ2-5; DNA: TGTGCCAGCAGCTTGGGATCTACATGGGGAGAGACCCAGTACTTC; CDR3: CASSLGSTWGETQYF
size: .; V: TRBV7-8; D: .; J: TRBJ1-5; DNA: TGTGCCAGCAGCTTAGATCGGTATAGCAATCAGCCCCAGCATTTT; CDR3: CASSLDRYSNQPQHF
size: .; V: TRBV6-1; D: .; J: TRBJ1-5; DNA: TGTGCCAGCAGTAAAACGCCGACACCCGCAGGCAATCAGCCCCAGCATTTT; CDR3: CASSKTPTPAGNQPQHF
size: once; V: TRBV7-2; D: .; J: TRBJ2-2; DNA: TGTGCCAGCAGCCCAACCCCGATCGGCGGGGAGCTGTTTTTT; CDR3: CASSPTPIGGELFF
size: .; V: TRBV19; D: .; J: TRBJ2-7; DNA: TGTGCCAGTAGAAAGGCCGGTGAGGGAAGCTCCTACGAGCAGTACTTC; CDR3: CASRKAGEGSSYEQYF
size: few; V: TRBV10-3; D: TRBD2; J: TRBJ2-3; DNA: TGTGCCATCAGTGACGGGCTAGCGGGGGGAATGGATACGCAGTATTTT; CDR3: CAISDGLAGGMDTQYF
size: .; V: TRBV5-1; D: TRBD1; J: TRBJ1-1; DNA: TGCGCCAGCAGCTTGGGAACCGGGACAGGGAATACTGAAGCTTTCTTT; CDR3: CASSLGTGTGNTEAFF
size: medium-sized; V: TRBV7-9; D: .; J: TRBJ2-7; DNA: TGTGCCAGCAGCGCCTCGGCGGCCGGTGGGGAGCAGTACTTC; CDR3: CASSASAAGGEQYF